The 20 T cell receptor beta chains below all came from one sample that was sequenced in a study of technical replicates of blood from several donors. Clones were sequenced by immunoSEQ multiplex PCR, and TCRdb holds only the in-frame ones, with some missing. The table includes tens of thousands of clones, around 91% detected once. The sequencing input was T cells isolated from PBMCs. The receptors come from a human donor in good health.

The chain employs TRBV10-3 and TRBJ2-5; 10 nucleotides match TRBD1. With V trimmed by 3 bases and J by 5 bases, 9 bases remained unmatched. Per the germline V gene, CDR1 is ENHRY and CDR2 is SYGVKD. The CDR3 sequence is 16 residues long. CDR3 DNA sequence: TGTGCCATCAGTGATACCGGGACAGGGGTCCGGGAGACCCAGTACTTC. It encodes CAISDTGTGVRETQYF.

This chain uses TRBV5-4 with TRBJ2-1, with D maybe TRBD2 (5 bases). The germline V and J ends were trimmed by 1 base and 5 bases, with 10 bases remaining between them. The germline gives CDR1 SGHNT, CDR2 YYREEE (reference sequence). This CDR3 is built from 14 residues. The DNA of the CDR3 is TGTGCCAGCAGCTTGCTCCGCGGGCACAATGAGCAGTTCTTC. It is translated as CASSLLRGHNEQFF.

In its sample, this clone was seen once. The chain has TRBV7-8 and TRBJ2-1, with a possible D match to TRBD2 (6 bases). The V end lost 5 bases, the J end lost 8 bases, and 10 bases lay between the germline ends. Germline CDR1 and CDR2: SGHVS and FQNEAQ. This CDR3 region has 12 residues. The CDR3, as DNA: TGTGCCAGCAGCCCACGGAGGGATGAGCAGTTCTTC. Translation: CASSPRRDEQFF.

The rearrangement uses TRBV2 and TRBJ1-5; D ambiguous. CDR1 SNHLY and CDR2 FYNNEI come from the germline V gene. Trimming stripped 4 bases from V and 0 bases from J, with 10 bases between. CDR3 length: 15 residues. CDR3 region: CASSGLSDSNQPQHF. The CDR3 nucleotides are TGTGCCAGCAGTGGACTGTCTGATAGCAATCAGCCCCAGCATTTT.

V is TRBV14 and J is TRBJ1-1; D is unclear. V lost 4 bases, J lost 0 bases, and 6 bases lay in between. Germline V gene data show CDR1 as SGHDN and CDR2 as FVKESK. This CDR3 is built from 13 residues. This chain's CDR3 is CASSLSLNTEAFF. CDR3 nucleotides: TGTGCCAGCAGCCTAAGCCTGAACACTGAAGCTTTCTTT. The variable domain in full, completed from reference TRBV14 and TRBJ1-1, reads EAGVTQFPSHSVIEKGQTVTLRCDPISGHDNLYWYRRVMGKEIKFLLHFVKESKQDESGMPNNRFLAERTGGTYSTLKVQPAELEDSGVYFCASSLSLNTEAFFGQGTRLTVV.

CDR3 DNA sequence: TGTGCCTGGAGTGTACGGGGAAACACCATATATTTT. Translated, it gives CAWSVRGNTIYF. The gene calls are TRBV30 and TRBJ1-3; D gene ambiguous. This CDR3 contains 12 residues. Germline lookup yields CDR1 GTSNPN and CDR2 SVGIG (reference sequence). V was clipped by 0 bases and J by 4 bases, with 4 bases between them.

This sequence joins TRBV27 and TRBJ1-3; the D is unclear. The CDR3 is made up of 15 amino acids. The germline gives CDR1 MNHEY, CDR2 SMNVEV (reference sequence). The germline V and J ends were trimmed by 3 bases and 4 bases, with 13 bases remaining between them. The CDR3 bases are TGTGCCAGCAGTTTTTGGCCCTTGGGCGGAAACACCATATATTTT. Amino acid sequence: CASSFWPLGGNTIYF.

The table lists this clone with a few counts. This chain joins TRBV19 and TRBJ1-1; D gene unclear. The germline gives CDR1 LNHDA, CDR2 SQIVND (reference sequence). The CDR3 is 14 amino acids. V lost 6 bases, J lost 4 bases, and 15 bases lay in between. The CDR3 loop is CASREGVGSTEAFF. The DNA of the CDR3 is TGTGCCAGTAGGGAGGGAGTTGGGAGCACTGAAGCTTTCTTT.

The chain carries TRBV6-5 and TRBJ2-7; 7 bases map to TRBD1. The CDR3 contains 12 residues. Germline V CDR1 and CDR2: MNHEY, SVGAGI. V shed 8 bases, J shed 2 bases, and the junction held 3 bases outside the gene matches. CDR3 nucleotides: TGTGCCAGCCAGGGGGATACCTACGAGCAGTACTTC. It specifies CASQGDTYEQYF.

In DNA, the CDR3 is TGTGCCAGCAGCTTAGTCCAGGCCTTCCAAGAGACCCAGTACTTC. This gives the protein CASSLVQAFQETQYF. This sequence joins TRBV7-9 and TRBJ2-5, with D unresolved. V lost 1 base, J lost 1 base, and 10 bases lay in between. The CDR3 covers 15 residues. Germline CDR1 SEHNR, CDR2 FQNEAQ (reference sequence).

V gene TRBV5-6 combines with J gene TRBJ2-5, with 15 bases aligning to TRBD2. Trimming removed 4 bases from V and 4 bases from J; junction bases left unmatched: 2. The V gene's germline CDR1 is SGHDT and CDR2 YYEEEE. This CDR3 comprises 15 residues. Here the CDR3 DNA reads TGTGCCAGCAGCAGGGGACTAGCGGGAGGAGAGACCCAGTACTTC. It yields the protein CASSRGLAGGETQYF.

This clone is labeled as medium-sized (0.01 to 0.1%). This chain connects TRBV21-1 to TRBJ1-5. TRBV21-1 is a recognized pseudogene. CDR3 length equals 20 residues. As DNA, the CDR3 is TGTGCCAGCAGCCAAGAACCTCGTCGACGGGTCTCCACTAGCAATCAGCCCCAGCATTTT. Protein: CASSQEPRRRVSTSNQPQHF.

The CDR3 bases are TGTGCCAGCAGCTCCTGGACAGGCAAGACCGGAAACACCATATATTTT. It codes for CASSSWTGKTGNTIYF. This chain connects TRBV7-9 to TRBJ1-3, with 7 positions matching TRBD1. V was clipped by 4 bases and J by 4 bases; unmatched bases: 10. This CDR3 is 16 amino acids long. Germline V gives CDR1 SEHNR, CDR2 FQNEAQ (reference sequence).

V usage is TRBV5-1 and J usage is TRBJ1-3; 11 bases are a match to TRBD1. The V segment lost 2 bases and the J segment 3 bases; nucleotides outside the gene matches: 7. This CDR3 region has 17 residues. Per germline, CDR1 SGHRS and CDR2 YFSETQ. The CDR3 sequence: CASSLTGTGGSGNTIYF. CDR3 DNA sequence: TGCGCCAGCAGCTTAACCGGGACAGGGGGAAGTGGAAACACCATATATTTT.

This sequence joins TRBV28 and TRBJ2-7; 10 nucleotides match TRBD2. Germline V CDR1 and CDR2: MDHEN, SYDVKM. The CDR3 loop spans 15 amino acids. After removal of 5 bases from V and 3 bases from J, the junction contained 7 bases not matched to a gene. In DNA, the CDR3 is TGTGCCAGCAGTCCCAGCGGGAGGGATATCTACGAGCAGTACTTC. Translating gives CASSPSGRDIYEQYF.

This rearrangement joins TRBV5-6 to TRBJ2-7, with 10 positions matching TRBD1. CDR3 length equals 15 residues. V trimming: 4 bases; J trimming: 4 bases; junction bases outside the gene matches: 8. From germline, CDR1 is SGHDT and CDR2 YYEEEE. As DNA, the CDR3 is TGTGCCAGCAGCGGCTATGACAGGGGGCCTTACGAGCAGTACTTC. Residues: CASSGYDRGPYEQYF.

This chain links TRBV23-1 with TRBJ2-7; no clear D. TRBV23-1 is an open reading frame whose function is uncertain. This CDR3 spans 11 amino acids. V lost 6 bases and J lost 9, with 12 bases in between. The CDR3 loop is CASRAPQVQYF. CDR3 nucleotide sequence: TGCGCCAGCAGGGCCCCGCAGGTGCAGTACTTC.

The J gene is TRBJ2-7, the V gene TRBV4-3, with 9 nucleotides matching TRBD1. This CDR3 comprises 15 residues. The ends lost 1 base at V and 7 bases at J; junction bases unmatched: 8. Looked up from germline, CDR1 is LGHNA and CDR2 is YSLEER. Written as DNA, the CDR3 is TGCGCCAGCAGCCAAGTTGGGACAGGGTTAAGGGAGCAGTACTTC. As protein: CASSQVGTGLREQYF.

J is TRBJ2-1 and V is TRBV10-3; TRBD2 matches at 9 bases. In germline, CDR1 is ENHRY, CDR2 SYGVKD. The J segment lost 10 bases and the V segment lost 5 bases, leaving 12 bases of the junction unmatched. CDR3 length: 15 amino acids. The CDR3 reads CAISTGRREGPEQFF. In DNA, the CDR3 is TGTGCCATCAGTACGGGGCGGCGGGAGGGCCCAGAGCAGTTCTTC.

The DNA for the CDR3 is TGTGCCAGCAGCCAGGGGGGGAATACGCAGTATTTT. It codes for CASSQGGNTQYF. The rearrangement links TRBV14 to TRBJ2-3; 7 nucleotides align to TRBD2. V shed 3 bases, J shed 7 bases, and the junction held 1 base outside the gene matches. This CDR3 has 12 amino acids. Germline V gene lookup returns CDR1 SGHDN and CDR2 FVKESK.